This T cell receptor (beta chain) was captured by sequencing in a study of control samples from healthy donors and cancer patients. Germline CDR1 reads SGHRS; CDR2 reads YFSETQ. V was pared by 0 bases and J by 4 bases, with 10 bases between. This CDR3 is 15 amino acids long. Measured with immunoSEQ multiplex PCR; TCRdb has only the in-frame clones, and not every one. The sample includes 65,000 to 90,000 clones, about 90% seen only once; the top ten take 20% to 25%. The source of this sequence is a middle-aged man in good health. The specimen sequenced was blood. V and J are TRBV5-1 and TRBJ1-4; D is uncertain. CDR3 in DNA: TGCGCCAGCAGCTTGGAGACCAGTTATAATGAAAAACTGTTTTTT. Residues: CASSLETSYNEKLFF.